These 6 T cell receptor beta chains share one sample of origin, sequenced in a study of CD8+ T cells in alopecia areata. Reverse transcribed after extraction, RNA yielded cDNA as the sequencing template. The method was immunoSEQ multiplex PCR; TCRdb's version includes in-frame clones alone and lacks a portion of them. This table has 180,000 or so clones, around 51% appearing once. Treatment defined: oral pan-JAK inhibitor, 5-10 mg twice daily. Source: CD8+ T cells sorted from blood, taken at week 52, from a patient treated with tofacitinib. These receptor sequences come from a human donor with alopecia areata.

This clone was found a few times. The chain combines TRBV10-3 with TRBJ2-1; D perhaps matches TRBD1 (7 bases). The CDR3 consists of 14 residues. Per germline, CDR1 ENHRY and CDR2 SYGVKD. Between the trimmed V and J ends, which lost 3 bases and 7 bases, there was a span of 13 bases. CDR3 coding DNA: TGTGCCATCAGTGAACCACAGGGGAGGAATGAGCAGTTCTTC. Amino acids: CAISEPQGRNEQFF.

This chain's CDR3 is CASSQWAQGAGANVLTF. The CDR3, as DNA: TGTGCCAGCAGCCAATGGGCCCAAGGGGCCGGGGCCAACGTCCTGACTTTC. V usage is TRBV14 and J usage is TRBJ2-6; maybe TRBD1 (5 bases). The CDR3 is 17 residues long. Trimming cost V 2 bases and J 4 bases, with 15 bases left between them. CDR1 SGHDN and CDR2 FVKESK come from the germline V gene.

This sequence joins TRBV25-1 and TRBJ1-1; no firm D call. Per the germline V gene, CDR1 is MGHDK and CDR2 is SYGVNS. Trimming pared 7 bases from V and 4 bases from J, leaving 13 bases between. The CDR3 consists of 13 residues. The chain's CDR3 is CASTPGFPTEAFF. In DNA, the CDR3 is TGTGCCAGCACCCCCGGGTTTCCCACTGAAGCTTTCTTT.

This clone was observed a handful of times. The chain employs TRBV7-6 and TRBJ1-3; 7 bases are a match to TRBD1. CDR3 length: 16 residues. Germline CDR1 and CDR2: SGHVS and FNYEAQ. Trimming cost V 5 bases and J 0 bases; bases outside gene matches: 7. The CDR3, as DNA: TGTGCCAGCAGCCCGACAGGGCCCGACTCTGGAAACACCATATATTTT. This codes for CASSPTGPDSGNTIYF.

In its sample, this clone is medium-sized. This sample includes further DNA sequences coding for the same CDR3. The rearrangement joins TRBV7-6 to TRBJ2-7, with D tentatively TRBD1 or TRBD2 (5 bases each). The V and J ends lost 5 bases and 4 bases respectively, with 12 bases between them. CDR1 is SGHVS, CDR2 FNYEAQ, per germline. The CDR3 contains 13 residues. CDR3 sequence: CASSPGPNYEQYF. The CDR3 DNA sequence: TGTGCCAGCAGCCCGGGGCCGAATTACGAGCAGTACTTC.

The gene calls are TRBV30 and TRBJ2-1, with TRBD2 matching over 8 bases. The germline V gene has CDR1 GTSNPN and CDR2 SVGIG (reference sequence). The junction had 8 bases not matched to a gene; V was cut back by 2 bases and J by 8 bases. The CDR3 runs 14 residues. The CDR3 sequence is CAWSIRGGADEQFF. Here the CDR3 DNA reads TGTGCCTGGAGTATCCGGGGGGGCGCGGATGAGCAGTTCTTC.